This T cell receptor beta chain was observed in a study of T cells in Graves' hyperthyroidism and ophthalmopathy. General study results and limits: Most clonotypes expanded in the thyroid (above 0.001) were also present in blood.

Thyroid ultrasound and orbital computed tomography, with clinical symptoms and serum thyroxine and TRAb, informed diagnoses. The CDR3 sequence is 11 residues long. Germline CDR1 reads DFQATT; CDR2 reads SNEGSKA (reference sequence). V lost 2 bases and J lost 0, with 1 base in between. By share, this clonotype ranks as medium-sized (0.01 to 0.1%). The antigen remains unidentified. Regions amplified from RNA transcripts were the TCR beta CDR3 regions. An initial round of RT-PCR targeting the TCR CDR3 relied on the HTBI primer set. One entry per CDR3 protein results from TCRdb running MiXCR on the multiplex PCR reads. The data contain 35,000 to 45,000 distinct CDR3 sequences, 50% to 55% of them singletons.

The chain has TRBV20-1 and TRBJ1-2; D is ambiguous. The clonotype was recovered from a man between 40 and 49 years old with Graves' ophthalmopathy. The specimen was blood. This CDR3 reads CSARTNYGYTF. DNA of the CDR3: TGCAGTGCTAGAACTAACTATGGCTACACCTTC.